The clone carrying this T cell receptor (beta chain) was seen only a few times. Its specificity is unknown. The data derive from a study of cytomegalovirus exposure and HLA in healthy donors. Broader study findings: A link between a missense DCLRE1C variant and TCR beta V- and J-gene trimming emerged from a later analysis. High sensitivity and specificity were reportedly achieved when the classifier diagnosed cytomegalovirus status.

V was clipped by 6 bases and J by 0 bases, with 10 bases between them. The CDR3 runs 14 residues. CDR1 is SGHTA and CDR2 is FQGNSA in the germline V gene. In the PCR, 60 Vbeta and 13 Jbeta primers were used. Using immunoSEQ multiplex PCR, the repertoire was profiled, and TCRdb retains in-frame clones only, with some absent. The table has 270,000 or so clones, roughly 85% seen once. This clonotype was sampled from a man aged 40-49 years in good health and CMV-seropositive. Source material: PBMCs. J is TRBJ2-3 and V is TRBV7-2; maybe TRBD1 (6 bases). DNA of the CDR3: TGTGCCAGCAGGTTAAGGGGGAGCACAGATACGCAGTATTTT. Translating gives CASRLRGSTDTQYF.